This TCR beta chain was obtained from a study of CD8+ T cells in alopecia areata. Study context: The tofacitinib course ran for 6 to 18 months and was followed by 6 months off drug.

Study conclusions and caveats: Resident alphabeta T-cell populations of normal skin are likewise subject to sequencing in scalp samples. Possibly because of HLA-related factors, TCR sharing was less clear across patients than in mice.

Reverse transcription of extracted RNA yielded cDNA, which provided the sequencing template. Produced via immunoSEQ multiplex PCR; TCRdb's table is partial and in-frame only. Of 90,000 to 150,000 clones listed, 35% to 45% are singletons. A note on this clone: No antigen is known for it.

The germline V gene has CDR1 SEHNR and CDR2 FQNEAQ (reference sequence). The ends were cut back, 1 base at V and 1 base at J, with 10 bases in the middle. CDR3 length: 15 residues. Researchers picked out CD4+ and CD8+ T cells from PBMCs by sorting. The sequenced material came from CD4+ T cells sorted from blood. V usage is TRBV7-9 and J usage is TRBJ2-5; D is perhaps TRBD1 or TRBD2 (5 bases each). The receptor's source is a human donor with alopecia areata. In nucleotides, the CDR3 is TGTGCCAGCAGCTTAGGGGGGAGTCTCCAAGAGACCCAGTACTTC. This gives the protein CASSLGGSLQETQYF.